A single sample is the source of the 5 T cell receptor beta chains below, sequenced in a study of CD8 T cells in ankylosing spondylitis. TCRdb recomputed calls from the 5' RACE reads with MiXCR, one row per CDR3 protein. Altogether 250,000 to 350,000 distinct CDR3 sequences are present, more than 20% being singletons, with the ten largest covering around 3.2%. Material for sequencing was blood, either unsorted or a sorted T cell fraction (not recorded which). The source of these receptors is a female donor with ankylosing spondylitis or in good health (not recorded which).

About this clonotype itself: Relative to the germline gene, one junction end is altered; a read error may explain this. The chain has TRBV7-9 and TRBJ1-1; 7 bases are a match to TRBD1. This CDR3 is built from 17 residues. Germline V gene data show CDR1 as SEHNR and CDR2 as FQNEAQ (reference sequence). The CDR3 spells CASSGRTMTGLKTEAFF. In nucleotides, the CDR3 is TGTGCCAGCAGCGGCCGAACCATGACAGGGCTGAAGACTGAAGCTTTCTTT.

The table lists this clonotype with a few counts. This chain links TRBV9 with TRBJ2-1, with TRBD2 matching 10 bases. Germline CDR1 reads SGDLS; CDR2 reads YYNGEE. Trimming at V came to 4 bases and at J to 6 bases, leaving 7 bases not matched to a gene. The length of the CDR3 is 15 residues. The CDR3 loop reads CASSTRGTSVNEQFF. The CDR3 DNA sequence: TGTGCCAGCAGCACCCGTGGGACTAGCGTCAATGAGCAGTTCTTC.

The V call is TRBV27, the J call TRBJ2-2; D call uncertain. This CDR3 has 12 residues. The ends were cut back, 5 bases at V and 6 bases at J, with 7 bases in the middle. Germline V gene sequence: CDR1 MNHEY, CDR2 SMNVEV (reference sequence). This CDR3 reads CASSPRPGELFF. The CDR3 DNA sequence: TGTGCCAGCAGTCCCCGGCCCGGGGAGCTGTTTTTT.

The sample holds a few counts of this clonotype. The V call is TRBV6-1, the J call TRBJ2-1; 9 nucleotides line up with TRBD1. The CDR3 sequence is 13 residues long. Trimming at V came to 4 bases and at J to 7 bases, leaving 2 bases not matched to a gene. Germline-derived CDR1 and CDR2 are MNHNS and SASEGT. CDR3 sequence reads: CASSGQGGNEQFF. CDR3 DNA: TGTGCCAGCAGTGGACAGGGGGGTAATGAGCAGTTCTTC.

This clonotype was seen a few times. This sequence joins TRBV20-1 and TRBJ1-3; the D gene is possibly TRBD1 (5 bases). The germline V and J ends were trimmed by 5 bases and 0 bases, with 11 bases remaining between them. The V gene's germline CDR1 is DFQATT and CDR2 SNEGSKA (reference sequence). CDR3 length: 14 amino acids. The CDR3, as DNA: TGCAGTGCTCGGGACTGGAACTCTGGAAACACCATATATTTT. Translation: CSARDWNSGNTIYF.